One sample yielded the 25 T cell receptor beta chains listed below, sequenced in a study of shared clonotypes between healthy human individuals. The repertoire was sequenced with immunoSEQ multiplex PCR; TCRdb's copy has only in-frame clones and lacks some. The table includes about 2.4 million clones, roughly 93% detected once. Sequenced sample: naive CD4+ T cells from PBMCs. As for subset: CD45RA+ positively selected. The receptors derive from a man aged 18 to 29 in good health. Some clones in this sample may be carry-over from other donors' samples.

The chain couples TRBV19 to TRBJ1-2; possibly TRBD1 for D (5 bases). The V gene's germline CDR1 is LNHDA and CDR2 SQIVND (reference sequence). This CDR3 has 15 amino acids. Between the trimmed V and J ends, which lost 6 bases and 2 bases, there was a span of 16 bases. The CDR3 reads CASSRTSSGNYGYTF. For the CDR3, the DNA is TGTGCCAGTAGCCGCACTTCTTCAGGGAACTATGGCTACACCTTC.

This rearrangement joins TRBV18 to TRBJ2-7; a possible D gene is TRBD2 (6 bases). The CDR3 consists of 16 residues. Germline V CDR1 and CDR2: KGHSH, LQKENI. The germline V and J ends were trimmed by 2 bases and 4 bases, with 18 bases remaining between them. CDR3 protein: CASSPNPGEAGYEQYF. The CDR3 region has the DNA TGTGCCAGCTCACCAAACCCCGGGGAGGCGGGTTACGAGCAGTACTTC.

The chain recombines TRBV7-9 with TRBJ1-2, with 7 bases fitting TRBD1. CDR1 and CDR2 from the germline V gene are SEHNR and FQNEAQ (reference sequence). The J segment lost 0 bases and the V segment lost 5 bases, leaving 3 bases of the junction unmatched. CDR3 length equals 14 residues. The DNA of the CDR3 is TGTGCCAGCAGCCCGGGGACAGCTAACTATGGCTACACCTTC. The encoded protein is CASSPGTANYGYTF.

The chain recombines TRBV6-5 with TRBJ1-1, with TRBD1 matching 7 bases. Looked up from germline, CDR1 is MNHEY and CDR2 is SVGAGI. The CDR3 length is 14 residues. The junction had 6 bases not matched to a gene; V was cut back by 5 bases and J by 3 bases. CDR3 DNA sequence: TGTGCCAGCAGTCGAGCCAGGGGGGACACTGAAGCTTTCTTT. Amino acid sequence: CASSRARGDTEAFF.

The rearrangement joins TRBV6-1 to TRBJ2-5; unclear D gene. The CDR3 is 15 residues long. Trimming took off 2 bases at V and 1 base at J, with 11 bases between the two ends. CDR1 and CDR2 from the germline V gene are MNHNS and SASEGT. The CDR3 sequence: CASSEYGRSQETQYF. The CDR3 region has the DNA TGTGCCAGCAGTGAATACGGCAGATCCCAAGAGACCCAGTACTTC.

This clone occurred a few times. The chain recombines TRBV5-1 with TRBJ1-1; D gene unclear. This CDR3 is 13 amino acids long. The germline V gene encodes CDR1 SGHRS and CDR2 YFSETQ. The V and J ends lost 5 bases and 1 base respectively, with 9 bases between them. The DNA of the CDR3 is TGCGCCAGCAGGGGAGATCCGAACACTGAAGCTTTCTTT. Its protein is CASRGDPNTEAFF.

This rearrangement joins TRBV2 to TRBJ2-5, with D perhaps matching TRBD1 (5 bases). Per the germline V gene, CDR1 is SNHLY and CDR2 is FYNNEI. The CDR3 is made up of 11 amino acids. V gave up 6 bases and J gave up 4 bases, with 6 bases separating them. CDR3 nucleotides: TGTGCCAGCAGAGGGGCAGAGACCCAGTACTTC. It codes for CASRGAETQYF.

This rearrangement joins TRBV4-3 to TRBJ1-4; D gene ambiguous. The ends were cut back, 2 bases at V and 2 bases at J, with 9 bases in the middle. CDR1 is LGHNA, CDR2 YSLEER, per germline. The CDR3 length is 15 residues. The DNA of the CDR3 is TGCGCCAGCAGCCAAACGGGTGTGACTAATGAAAAACTGTTTTTT. This gives the protein CASSQTGVTNEKLFF.

This chain connects TRBV6-1 to TRBJ2-1, with D perhaps TRBD1 (5 bases). CDR3 length equals 12 residues. Trimming left V 6 bases short and J 9 bases short, with 12 bases between. Germline-derived CDR1 and CDR2 are MNHNS and SASEGT. The CDR3 coding sequence is TGTGCCAGCAGCTCAGGGTCGGGTGAGCAGTTCTTC. As protein: CASSSGSGEQFF.

This chain links TRBV6-5 with TRBJ2-1; 7 bases agree with TRBD2. With 1 base clipped from V and 5 bases from J, the junction kept 5 bases outside the gene matches. Germline CDR1 reads MNHEY; CDR2 reads SVGAGI. The CDR3 loop spans 15 amino acids. CDR3 protein: CASSYYGRGDNEQFF. In nucleotides, the CDR3 is TGTGCCAGCAGTTACTATGGTCGGGGGGACAATGAGCAGTTCTTC.

Concerning this clone itself: Other DNA sequences within the sample encode an identical CDR3. The chain has TRBV7-3 and TRBJ2-1; possible D gene TRBD2, 5 bases. Germline V gene lookup returns CDR1 SGHTA and CDR2 FQGTGA. This CDR3 has 13 residues. V was trimmed by 4 bases and J by 7 bases, leaving 11 bases between them. CDR3 sequence reads: CASSSLGGNEQFF. CDR3 bases: TGTGCCAGCAGCTCACTCGGCGGGAATGAGCAGTTCTTC.

V and J are TRBV27 and TRBJ1-2; D unclear. With 4 bases removed from V and 4 bases from J, the gap between germline ends came to 16 bases. CDR3 length: 15 amino acids. The germline V gene has CDR1 MNHEY and CDR2 SMNVEV (reference sequence). CDR3 protein: CASSSRLTPLYGYTF. DNA of the CDR3: TGTGCCAGCAGTTCTCGGCTAACCCCCCTCTATGGCTACACCTTC.

The chain joins TRBV27 to TRBJ2-4; 8 bases are a match to TRBD2. This CDR3 region has 17 residues. J was trimmed by 0 bases and V by 5 bases; bases with no gene match: 9. The V gene's germline CDR1 is MNHEY and CDR2 SMNVEV (reference sequence). The CDR3 nucleotides are TGTGCCAGCAGTGCTTGGACTAGCCGATTAGCCAAAAACATTCAGTACTTC. This gives the protein CASSAWTSRLAKNIQYF.

V is TRBV11-2 and J is TRBJ2-7; D may be TRBD1 or TRBD2 (5 bases each). V shed 2 bases and J shed 2 bases, with 16 bases lying between them. Germline V lookup: CDR1 SGHAT, CDR2 FQNNGV. This CDR3 comprises 16 residues. CDR3 region: CASSLFGATATYEQYF. The CDR3 bases are TGTGCCAGCAGCTTATTCGGGGCGACAGCTACCTACGAGCAGTACTTC.

A remark on this clone: In the same sample, other DNA sequences code for this CDR3. The rearrangement links TRBV7-2 to TRBJ2-5; TRBD2 agrees at 7 bases. This CDR3 spans 14 amino acids. Germline V gene data show CDR1 as SGHTA and CDR2 as FQGNSA. Unmatched junction bases numbered 0, after V lost 0 bases and J lost 2 bases. CDR3 in DNA: TGTGCCAGCAGCTTAGCTAGCGGGCAAGAGACCCAGTACTTC. This translates into CASSLASGQETQYF.

The chain carries TRBV5-6 and TRBJ1-1; 9 nucleotides line up with TRBD1. Trimming took 1 base from V and 0 from J; bases not matched to a gene: 4. This CDR3 comprises 16 residues. CDR1 and CDR2 from the germline V gene are SGHDT and YYEEEE. The CDR3 reads CASSLLDRGLNTEAFF. Here the CDR3 DNA reads TGTGCCAGCAGCTTGCTGGACAGGGGCCTGAACACTGAAGCTTTCTTT.

The rearrangement uses TRBV5-1 and TRBJ1-5; TRBD1 might be the D (6 bases). Between the trimmed V and J ends, which lost 5 bases and 0 bases, there was a span of 12 bases. The CDR3 has 15 residues. From germline, CDR1 is SGHRS and CDR2 YFSETQ. CDR3 loop: CASSPGHISNQPQHF. The CDR3 coding sequence is TGCGCCAGCAGTCCGGGACACATTAGCAATCAGCCCCAGCATTTT.

In regard to this clone: Distinct nucleotide sequences in the sample also encode this CDR3. This rearrangement joins TRBV6-5 to TRBJ1-1, with D unclear. The ends were cut back, 2 bases at V and 1 base at J, with 8 bases in the middle. Germline-derived CDR1 and CDR2 are MNHEY and SVGAGI. This CDR3 is built from 14 residues. CDR3 region: CASSYGSRNTEAFF. Written as DNA, the CDR3 is TGTGCCAGCAGTTACGGATCGAGGAACACTGAAGCTTTCTTT.

The chain combines TRBV4-1 with TRBJ2-5, with 11 positions matching TRBD2. V lost 2 bases, J lost 2 bases, and 7 bases stayed unmatched. The CDR3 extends over 17 amino acids. Germline CDR1 MGHRA, CDR2 YSYEKL. This chain's CDR3 is CASSQSPTSGVQETQYF. CDR3 DNA sequence: TGCGCCAGCAGCCAAAGCCCGACTAGCGGGGTTCAAGAGACCCAGTACTTC.

Turning to this clone: Within the sample, other DNA sequences also encode this same CDR3. This sequence joins TRBV5-1 and TRBJ2-1, with a weak D call TRBD2 (6 bases). Germline V gives CDR1 SGHRS, CDR2 YFSETQ. The CDR3 extends over 15 amino acids. Trimming left V 0 bases short and J 0 bases short, with 7 bases between. CDR3 DNA sequence: TGCGCCAGCAGCTTGGTAGCGGTCTCCTACAATGAGCAGTTCTTC. Its protein product is CASSLVAVSYNEQFF.

In regard to this clone: This CDR3 is also generated by other DNA sequences in the sample. This chain uses TRBV28 with TRBJ1-1; no clear D gene. The CDR3 consists of 13 residues. Germline CDR1 and CDR2: MDHEN and SYDVKM. With 2 bases removed from V and 1 base from J, the gap between germline ends came to 5 bases. CDR3 in DNA: TGTGCCAGCAGTTTACCCGAGAACACTGAAGCTTTCTTT. Amino acid sequence: CASSLPENTEAFF.

The V and J genes are TRBV2 and TRBJ2-5, with 10 bases lining up with TRBD1. V dropped 3 bases and J dropped 5; count of bases not matched to a gene: 6. This CDR3 contains 15 residues. Germline V gene data show CDR1 as SNHLY and CDR2 as FYNNEI. The CDR3 loop is CASSDDRGPGETQYF. The CDR3 DNA follows: TGTGCCAGCAGTGATGACAGGGGGCCTGGGGAGACCCAGTACTTC.

The chain combines TRBV6-5 with TRBJ2-2; 7 nucleotides agree with TRBD1. The CDR3 is made up of 14 amino acids. CDR1 and CDR2 (germline): MNHEY, SVGAGI. Unmatched junction bases numbered 5, after V lost 9 bases and J lost 1 base. This chain's CDR3 is CASQTGVNTGELFF. The DNA for the CDR3 is TGTGCCAGTCAAACAGGGGTGAACACCGGGGAGCTGTTTTTT.

This clone was seen more than once but under ten times. The chain's CDR3 is CATFRLGPYGYTF. The CDR3 DNA reads as TGTGCCACCTTCCGGCTAGGCCCCTATGGCTACACCTTC. This chain links TRBV13 with TRBJ1-2, with D unclear. Trimming shortened V by 10 bases and J by 4 bases, and 16 bases separated the two germline ends. Germline CDR1 PRHDT, CDR2 FYEKMQ (reference sequence). CDR3 size: 13 residues.

The J gene is TRBJ1-1, the V gene TRBV27; a possible D gene is TRBD1 (6 bases). Trimming stripped 3 bases from V and 2 bases from J, with 10 bases between. Germline V lookup: CDR1 MNHEY, CDR2 SMNVEV (reference sequence). This CDR3 has 14 residues. The CDR3 DNA reads TGTGCCAGCAGTTTTGGGGGCCTCAACACTGAAGCTTTCTTT. Its protein product is CASSFGGLNTEAFF.